The 2 T cell receptor beta chains reported below all come from one sample, sequenced in a study of cytomegalovirus exposure and HLA in healthy donors. PCR primers comprised 60 Vbeta and 13 Jbeta primers. TCRdb's table, derived via immunoSEQ multiplex PCR, lists solely in-frame clones and lacks some. The repertoire holds more than 150,000 clones, with roughly 80% as singletons. Sequenced: PBMCs. The source of these receptors is a man aged 45-60 years in good health and CMV-seronegative.

The rearrangement joins TRBV6-4 to TRBJ2-1, with 7 bases identical to TRBD2. The germline V gene has CDR1 MRHNA and CDR2 SNTAGT. Losses at the gene ends were 8 bases for V and 4 bases for J; bases not matched to a gene: 5. This CDR3 contains 13 residues. The DNA of the CDR3 is TGTGCCAGCTGGTTTAGCGGGTACAATGAGCAGTTCTTC. It yields the protein CASWFSGYNEQFF.

This clone was picked up one time. The J gene is TRBJ2-7, the V gene TRBV4-3; 8 bases agree with TRBD1. V lost 0 bases and J lost 7; bases outside the gene matches: 5. From germline, CDR1 is LGHNA and CDR2 YSLEER. There are 14 residues in the CDR3. CDR3 region: CASSQETGVGEQYF. The CDR3 bases are TGCGCCAGCAGCCAAGAGACAGGGGTTGGTGAGCAGTACTTC.